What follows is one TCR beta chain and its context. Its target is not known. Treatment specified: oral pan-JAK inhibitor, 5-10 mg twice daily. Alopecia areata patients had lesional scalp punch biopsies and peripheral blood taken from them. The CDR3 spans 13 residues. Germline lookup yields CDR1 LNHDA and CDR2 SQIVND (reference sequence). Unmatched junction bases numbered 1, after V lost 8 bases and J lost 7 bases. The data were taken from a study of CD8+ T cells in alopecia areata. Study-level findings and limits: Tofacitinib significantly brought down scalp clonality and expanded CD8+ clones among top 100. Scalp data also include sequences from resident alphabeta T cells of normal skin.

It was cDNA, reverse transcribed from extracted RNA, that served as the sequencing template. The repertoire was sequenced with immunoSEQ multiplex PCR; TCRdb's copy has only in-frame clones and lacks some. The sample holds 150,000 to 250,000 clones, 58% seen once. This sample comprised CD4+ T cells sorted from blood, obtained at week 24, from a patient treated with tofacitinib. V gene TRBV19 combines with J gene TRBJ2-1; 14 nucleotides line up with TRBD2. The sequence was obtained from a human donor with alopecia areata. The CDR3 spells CASGTSGGNEQFF. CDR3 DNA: TGTGCCAGTGGGACTAGCGGGGGAAATGAGCAGTTCTTC.